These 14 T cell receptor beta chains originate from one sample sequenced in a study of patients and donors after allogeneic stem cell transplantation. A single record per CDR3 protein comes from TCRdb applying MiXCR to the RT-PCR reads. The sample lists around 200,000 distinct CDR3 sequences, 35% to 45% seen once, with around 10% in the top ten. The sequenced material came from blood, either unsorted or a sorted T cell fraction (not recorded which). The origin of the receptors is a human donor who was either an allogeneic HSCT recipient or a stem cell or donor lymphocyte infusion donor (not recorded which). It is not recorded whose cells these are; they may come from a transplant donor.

This chain's CDR3 is CASSPGEPGELFF. CDR3 nucleotide sequence: TGCGCCAGCAGCCCGGGGGAACCCGGGGAGCTGTTTTTT. The rearrangement joins TRBV5-1 to TRBJ2-2; TRBD2 might be the D (6 bases). Trimming left V 4 bases short and J 6 bases short, with 10 bases between. CDR1 and CDR2 from the germline V gene are SGHRS and YFSETQ. This CDR3 is 13 amino acids long. Complete variable domain (other parts from reference TRBV5-1 and TRBJ2-2): KAGVTQTPRYLIKTRGQQVTLSCSPISGHRSVSWYQQTPGQGLQFLFEYFSETQRNKGNFPGRFSGRQFSNSRSEMNVSTLELGDSALYLCASSPGEPGELFFGEGSRLTVL.

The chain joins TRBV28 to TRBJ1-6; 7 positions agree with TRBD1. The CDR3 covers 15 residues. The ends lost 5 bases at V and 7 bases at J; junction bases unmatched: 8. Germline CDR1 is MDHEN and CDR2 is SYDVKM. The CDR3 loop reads CASSPWTGSNSPLHF. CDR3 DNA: TGTGCCAGCAGTCCATGGACAGGCTCAAATTCACCCCTCCACTTT. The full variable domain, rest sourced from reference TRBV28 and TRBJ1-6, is DVKVTQSSRYLVKRTGEKVFLECVQDMDHENMFWYRQDPGLGLRLIYFSYDVKMKEKGDIPEGYSVSREKKERFSLILESASTNQTSMYLCASSPWTGSNSPLHFGNGTRLTVT.

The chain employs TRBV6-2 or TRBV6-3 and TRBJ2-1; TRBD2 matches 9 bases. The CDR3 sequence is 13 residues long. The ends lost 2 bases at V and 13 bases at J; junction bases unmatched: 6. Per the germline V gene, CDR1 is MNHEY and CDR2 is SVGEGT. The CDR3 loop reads CASSYEWRGGQFF. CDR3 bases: TGTGCCAGCAGTTACGAGTGGCGGGGGGGCCAGTTCTTC.

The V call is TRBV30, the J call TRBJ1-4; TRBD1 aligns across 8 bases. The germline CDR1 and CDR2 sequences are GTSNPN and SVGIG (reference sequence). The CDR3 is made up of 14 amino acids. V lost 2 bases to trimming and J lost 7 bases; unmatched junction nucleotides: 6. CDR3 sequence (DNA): TGTGCCTGGAGTTCCAGGGGGCTGGGTGAAAAACTGTTTTTT. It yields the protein CAWSSRGLGEKLFF.

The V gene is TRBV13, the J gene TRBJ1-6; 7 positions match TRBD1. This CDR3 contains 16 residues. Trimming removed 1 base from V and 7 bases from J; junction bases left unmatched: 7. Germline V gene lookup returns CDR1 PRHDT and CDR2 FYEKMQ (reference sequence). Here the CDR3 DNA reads TGTGCCAGCAGCTTAGCCCAGGGGGGGCCAAATTCACCCCTCCACTTT. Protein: CASSLAQGGPNSPLHF.

The CDR3 DNA sequence: TGCGCCAGCAGCCAAGACGCGAAGGGTCCTCCCTTGAAGGGCTACACCTTC. This codes for CASSQDAKGPPLKGYTF. The V gene is TRBV4-1, the J gene TRBJ1-2; unclear D gene. CDR1 is MGHRA, CDR2 YSYEKL, per germline. V gave up 0 bases and J gave up 8 bases, with 22 bases separating them. The CDR3 sequence is 17 residues long.

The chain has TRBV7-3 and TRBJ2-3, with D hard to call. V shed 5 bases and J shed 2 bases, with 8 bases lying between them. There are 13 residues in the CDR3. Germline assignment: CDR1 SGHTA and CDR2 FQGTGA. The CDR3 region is CASSPSPTDTQYF. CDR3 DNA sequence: TGTGCCAGCAGCCCGAGCCCCACAGATACGCAGTATTTT.

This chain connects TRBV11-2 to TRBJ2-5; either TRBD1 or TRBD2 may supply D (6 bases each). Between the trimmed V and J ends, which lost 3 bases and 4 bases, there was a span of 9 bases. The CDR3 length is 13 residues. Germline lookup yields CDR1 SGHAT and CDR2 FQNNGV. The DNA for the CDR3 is TGTGCCAGCAGCTTGGGGGGCGTAGAGACCCAGTACTTC. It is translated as CASSLGGVETQYF.

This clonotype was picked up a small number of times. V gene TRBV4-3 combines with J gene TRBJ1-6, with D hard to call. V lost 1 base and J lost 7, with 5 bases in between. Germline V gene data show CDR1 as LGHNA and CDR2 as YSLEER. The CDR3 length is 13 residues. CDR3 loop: CASSQGENSPLHF. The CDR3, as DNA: TGCGCCAGCAGCCAAGGGGAGAATTCACCCCTCCACTTT.

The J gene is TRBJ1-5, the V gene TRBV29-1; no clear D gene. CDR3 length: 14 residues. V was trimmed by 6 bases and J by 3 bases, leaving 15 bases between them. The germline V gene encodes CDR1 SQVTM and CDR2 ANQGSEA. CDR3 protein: CSVGSSLNNQPQHF. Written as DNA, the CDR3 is TGCAGCGTGGGATCCTCCTTGAACAATCAGCCCCAGCATTTT. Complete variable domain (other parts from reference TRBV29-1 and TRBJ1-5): SAVISQKPSRDICQRGTSLTIQCQVDSQVTMMFWYRQQPGQSLTLIATANQGSEATYESGFVIDKFPISRPNLTFSTLTVSNMSPEDSSIYLCSVGSSLNNQPQHFGDGTRLSIL.

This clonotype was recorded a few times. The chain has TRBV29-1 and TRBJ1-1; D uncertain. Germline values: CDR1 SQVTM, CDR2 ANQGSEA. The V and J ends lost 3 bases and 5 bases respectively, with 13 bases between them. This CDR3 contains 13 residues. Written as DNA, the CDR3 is TGCAGCGTTGATAGGGAGGGTCGGACTGAAGCTTTCTTT. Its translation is CSVDREGRTEAFF.

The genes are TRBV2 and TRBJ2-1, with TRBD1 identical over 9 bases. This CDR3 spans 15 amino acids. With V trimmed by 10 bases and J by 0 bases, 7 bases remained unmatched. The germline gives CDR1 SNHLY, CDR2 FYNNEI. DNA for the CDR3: TGTGCCACCAAACAGGGGGCATTCTCCTACAATGAGCAGTTCTTC. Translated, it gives CATKQGAFSYNEQFF.

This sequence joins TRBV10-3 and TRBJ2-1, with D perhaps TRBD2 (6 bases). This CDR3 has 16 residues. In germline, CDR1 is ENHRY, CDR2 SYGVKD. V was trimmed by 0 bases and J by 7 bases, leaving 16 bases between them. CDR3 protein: CAISESGVSAGNEQFF. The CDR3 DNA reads TGTGCCATCAGTGAGTCGGGAGTATCCGCGGGAAATGAGCAGTTCTTC.

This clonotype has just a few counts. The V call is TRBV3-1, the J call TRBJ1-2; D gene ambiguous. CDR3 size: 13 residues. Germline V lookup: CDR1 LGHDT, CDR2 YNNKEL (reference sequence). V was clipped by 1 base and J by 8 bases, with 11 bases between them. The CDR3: CASSQGGVGGYTF. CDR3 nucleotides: TGTGCCAGCAGCCAAGGCGGGGTAGGAGGCTACACCTTC.